What follows is one T cell receptor beta chain and its context. Clones were sequenced by immunoSEQ multiplex PCR, and TCRdb holds only the in-frame ones, with some missing. The sample holds a few hundred thousand clones, roughly four fifths seen once. The data belong to a study of blood T cell repertoires in COVID-19. For the study at large: The cDNA or gDNA used as material had been derived from T cells, B-cell-depleted T cells, or PBMCs.

Recovered status in Cohort 3 required two negative PCRs, clearance, or symptom resolution. V lost 6 bases to trimming and J lost 4 bases; unmatched junction nucleotides: 11. The V gene's germline CDR1 is LNHDA and CDR2 SQIVND (reference sequence). The CDR3 spans 16 residues. This TCR came from a woman in her forties or fifties who had recovered from COVID-19. The genes are TRBV19 and TRBJ1-5; 8 bases are shared with TRBD1. Sequencing was carried out using PBMCs or T cells enriched from blood (not recorded which). In DNA form, the CDR3 reads TGTGCCAGTAGAACACAGGGGGTAGGGAATAATCAGCCCCAGCATTTT. This codes for CASRTQGVGNNQPQHF.